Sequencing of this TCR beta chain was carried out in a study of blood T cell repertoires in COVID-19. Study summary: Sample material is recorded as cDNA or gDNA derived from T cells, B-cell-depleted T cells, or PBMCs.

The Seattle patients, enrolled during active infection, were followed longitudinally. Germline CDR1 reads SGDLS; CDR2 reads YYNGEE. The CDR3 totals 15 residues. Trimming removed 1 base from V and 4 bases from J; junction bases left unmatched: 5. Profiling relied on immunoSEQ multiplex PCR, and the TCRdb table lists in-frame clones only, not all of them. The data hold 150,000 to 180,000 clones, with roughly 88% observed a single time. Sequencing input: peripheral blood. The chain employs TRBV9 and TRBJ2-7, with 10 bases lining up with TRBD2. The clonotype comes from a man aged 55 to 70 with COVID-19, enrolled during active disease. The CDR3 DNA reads TGTGCCAGCAGCGTATCAACTAGCGGGGCTTACGAGCAGTACTTC. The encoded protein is CASSVSTSGAYEQYF.